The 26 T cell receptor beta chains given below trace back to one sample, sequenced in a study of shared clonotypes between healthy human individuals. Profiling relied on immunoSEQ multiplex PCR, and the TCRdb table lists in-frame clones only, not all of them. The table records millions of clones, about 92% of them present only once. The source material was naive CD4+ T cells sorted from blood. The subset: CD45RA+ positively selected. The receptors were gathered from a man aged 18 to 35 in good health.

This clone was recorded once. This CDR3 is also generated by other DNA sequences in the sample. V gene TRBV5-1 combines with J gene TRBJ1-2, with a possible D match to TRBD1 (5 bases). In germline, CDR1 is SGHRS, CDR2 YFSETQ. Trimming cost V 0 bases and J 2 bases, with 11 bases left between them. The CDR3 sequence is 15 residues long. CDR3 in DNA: TGCGCCAGCAGCTTGGGAGGGACGGACAACTATGGCTACACCTTC. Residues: CASSLGGTDNYGYTF.

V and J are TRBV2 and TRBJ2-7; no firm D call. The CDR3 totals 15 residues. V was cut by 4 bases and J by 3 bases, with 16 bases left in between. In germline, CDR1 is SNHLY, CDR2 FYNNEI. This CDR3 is CASSVELLKNYEQYF. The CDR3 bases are TGTGCCAGCAGTGTCGAGCTTTTAAAGAACTACGAGCAGTACTTC.

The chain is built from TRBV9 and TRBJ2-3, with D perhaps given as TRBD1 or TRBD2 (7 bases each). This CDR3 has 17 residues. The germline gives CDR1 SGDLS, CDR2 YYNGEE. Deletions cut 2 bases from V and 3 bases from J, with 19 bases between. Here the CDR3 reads CASSVPPGTAGTDTQYF. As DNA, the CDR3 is TGTGCCAGCAGCGTTCCGCCCGGGACAGCGGGGACAGATACGCAGTATTTT.

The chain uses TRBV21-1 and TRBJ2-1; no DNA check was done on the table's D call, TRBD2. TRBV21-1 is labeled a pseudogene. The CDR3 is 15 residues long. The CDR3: CASSKTGLATNEQFF. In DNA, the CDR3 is TGTGCCAGCAGCAAAACGGGACTAGCTACCAATGAGCAGTTCTTC.

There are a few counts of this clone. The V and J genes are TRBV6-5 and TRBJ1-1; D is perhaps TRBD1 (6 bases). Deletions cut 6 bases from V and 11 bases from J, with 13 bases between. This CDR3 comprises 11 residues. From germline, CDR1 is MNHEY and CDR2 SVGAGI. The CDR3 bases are TGTGCCAGCAGAACCACAGGGAGCGCTTTCTTT. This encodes CASRTTGSAFF.

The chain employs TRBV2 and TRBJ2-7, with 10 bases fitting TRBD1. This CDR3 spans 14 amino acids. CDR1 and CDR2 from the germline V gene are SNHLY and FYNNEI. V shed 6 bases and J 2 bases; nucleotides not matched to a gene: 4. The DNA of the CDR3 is TGTGCCAGCAGGAGCGGGACAGGGGCCTACGAGCAGTACTTC. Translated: CASRSGTGAYEQYF.

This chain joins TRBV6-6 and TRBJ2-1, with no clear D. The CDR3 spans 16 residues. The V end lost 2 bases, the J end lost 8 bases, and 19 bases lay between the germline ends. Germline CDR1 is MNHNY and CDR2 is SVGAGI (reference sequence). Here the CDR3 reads CASSYEAPVVLDEQFF. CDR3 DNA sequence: TGTGCCAGCAGTTACGAAGCGCCCGTAGTTTTGGATGAGCAGTTCTTC.

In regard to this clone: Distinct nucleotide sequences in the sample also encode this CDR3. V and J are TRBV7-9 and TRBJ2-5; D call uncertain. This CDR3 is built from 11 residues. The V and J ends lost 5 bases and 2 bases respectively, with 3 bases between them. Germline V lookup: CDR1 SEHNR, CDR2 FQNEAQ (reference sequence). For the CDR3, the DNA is TGTGCCAGCAGCCCGCAAGAGACCCAGTACTTC. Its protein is CASSPQETQYF.

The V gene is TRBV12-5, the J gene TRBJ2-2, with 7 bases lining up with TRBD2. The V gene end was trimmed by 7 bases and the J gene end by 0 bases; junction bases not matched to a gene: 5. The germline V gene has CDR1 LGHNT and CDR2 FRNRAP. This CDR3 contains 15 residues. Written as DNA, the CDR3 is TGTGCTAGTGCCAACCGGGAGGCGAACACCGGGGAGCTGTTTTTT. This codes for CASANREANTGELFF.

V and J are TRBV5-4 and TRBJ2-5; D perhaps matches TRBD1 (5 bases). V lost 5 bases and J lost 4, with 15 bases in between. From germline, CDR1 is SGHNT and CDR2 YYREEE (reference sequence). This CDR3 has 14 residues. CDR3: CASRMMTELETQYF. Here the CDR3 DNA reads TGTGCCAGCAGGATGATGACAGAACTAGAGACCCAGTACTTC.

The CDR3 nucleotides read TGCGCCAGCAGCAACGGACTAGCGGGGTCTAGGGAGGAGCAGTACTTC. Residues: CASSNGLAGSREEQYF. The rearrangement links TRBV4-1 to TRBJ2-7; 12 bases are a match to TRBD2. The germline CDR1 and CDR2 sequences are MGHRA and YSYEKL. Germline trimming cut 5 bases from V and 7 bases from J; bases unmatched to any gene: 12. This CDR3 comprises 16 residues.

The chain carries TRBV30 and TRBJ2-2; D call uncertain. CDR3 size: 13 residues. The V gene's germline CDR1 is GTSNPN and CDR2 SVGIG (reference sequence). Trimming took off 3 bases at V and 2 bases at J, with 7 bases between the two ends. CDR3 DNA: TGTGCCTGGAGGAAGGGAAACACCGGGGAGCTGTTTTTT. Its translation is CAWRKGNTGELFF.

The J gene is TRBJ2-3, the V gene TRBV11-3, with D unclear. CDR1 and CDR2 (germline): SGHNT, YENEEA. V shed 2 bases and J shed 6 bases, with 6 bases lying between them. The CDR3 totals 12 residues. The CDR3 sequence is CASSLQADTQYF. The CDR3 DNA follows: TGTGCCAGCAGCTTACAGGCCGATACGCAGTATTTT. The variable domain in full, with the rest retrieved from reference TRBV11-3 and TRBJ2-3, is EAGVVQSPRYKIIEKKQPVAFWCNPISGHNTLYWYLQNLGQGPELLIRYENEEAVDDSQLPKDRFSAERLKGVDSTLKIQPAELGDSAVYLCASSLQADTQYFGPGTRLTVL.

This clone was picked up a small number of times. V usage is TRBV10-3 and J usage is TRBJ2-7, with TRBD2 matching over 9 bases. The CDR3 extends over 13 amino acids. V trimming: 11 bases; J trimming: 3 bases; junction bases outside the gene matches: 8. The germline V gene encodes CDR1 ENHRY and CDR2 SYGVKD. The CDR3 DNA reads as TGTGCCTCGGCGTTAGCGGGGGACTACGAGCAGTACTTC. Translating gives CASALAGDYEQYF.

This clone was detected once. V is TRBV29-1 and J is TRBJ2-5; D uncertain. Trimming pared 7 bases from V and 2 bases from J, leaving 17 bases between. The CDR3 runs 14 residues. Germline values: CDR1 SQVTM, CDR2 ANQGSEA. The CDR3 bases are TGCAGCGGAGCCGGTCGTCTAATTCAAGAGACCCAGTACTTC. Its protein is CSGAGRLIQETQYF.

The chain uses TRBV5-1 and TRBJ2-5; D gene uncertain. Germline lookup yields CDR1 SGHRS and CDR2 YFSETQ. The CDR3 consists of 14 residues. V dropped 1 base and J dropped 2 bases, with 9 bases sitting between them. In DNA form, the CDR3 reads TGCGCCAGCAGCTTGATTTCCAGGCAAGAGACCCAGTACTTC. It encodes CASSLISRQETQYF.

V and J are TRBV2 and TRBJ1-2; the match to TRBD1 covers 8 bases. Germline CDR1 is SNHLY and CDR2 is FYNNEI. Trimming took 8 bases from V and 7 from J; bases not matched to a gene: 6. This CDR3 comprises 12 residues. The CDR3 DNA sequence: TGTGCCAGCCAGGACAGGGCTGGTGGCTACACCTTC. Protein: CASQDRAGGYTF.

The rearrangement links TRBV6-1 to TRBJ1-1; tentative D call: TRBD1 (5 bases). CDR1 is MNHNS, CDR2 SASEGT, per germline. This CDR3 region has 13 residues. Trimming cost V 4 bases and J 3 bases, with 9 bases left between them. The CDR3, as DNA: TGTGCCAGCAGTGTTTTGGGGGACACTGAAGCTTTCTTT. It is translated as CASSVLGDTEAFF.

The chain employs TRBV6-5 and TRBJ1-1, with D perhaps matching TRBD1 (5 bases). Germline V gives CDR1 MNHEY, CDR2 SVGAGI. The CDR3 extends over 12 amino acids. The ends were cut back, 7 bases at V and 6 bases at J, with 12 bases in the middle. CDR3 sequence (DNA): TGTGCCAGCATGGGGGGATCCCCTGAAGCTTTCTTT. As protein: CASMGGSPEAFF.

The CDR3 DNA sequence: TGTGCCAGTTCACGACCTGGCAGAGAGTACAATGAGCAGTTCTTC. It yields the protein CASSRPGREYNEQFF. The chain is built from TRBV19 and TRBJ2-1; no clear D. Germline CDR1 is LNHDA and CDR2 is SQIVND (reference sequence). This CDR3 is built from 15 residues. V was shortened by 8 bases and J by 4 bases, with 18 bases between the two germline ends.

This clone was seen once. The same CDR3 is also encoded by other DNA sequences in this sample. This chain's CDR3 is CASSGTGGARETQYF. CDR3 bases: TGTGCCAGCAGTGGGACAGGGGGCGCAAGGGAGACCCAGTACTTC. This chain uses TRBV28 with TRBJ2-5; TRBD1 aligns across 12 bases. The CDR3 loop spans 15 amino acids. The junction had 6 bases not matched to a gene; V was cut back by 5 bases and J by 5 bases. Per the germline V gene, CDR1 is MDHEN and CDR2 is SYDVKM.

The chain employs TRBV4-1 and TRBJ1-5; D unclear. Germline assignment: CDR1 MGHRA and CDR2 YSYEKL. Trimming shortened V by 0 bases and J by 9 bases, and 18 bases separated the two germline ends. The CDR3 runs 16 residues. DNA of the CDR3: TGCGCCAGCAGCCAAGATCAGGCTGACCCTGTATTGCCCCAGCATTTT. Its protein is CASSQDQADPVLPQHF.

The CDR3 region has the DNA TGCGCCAGCAGTACGACAGGCTCAATCCTAGATACGCAGTATTTT. Its translation: CASSTTGSILDTQYF. This sequence joins TRBV10-1 and TRBJ2-3; maybe TRBD1 (6 bases). V gave up 5 bases and J gave up 5 bases, with 17 bases separating them. The CDR3 has 15 residues. The germline V gene encodes CDR1 WNHNN and CDR2 SYGVQD (reference sequence).

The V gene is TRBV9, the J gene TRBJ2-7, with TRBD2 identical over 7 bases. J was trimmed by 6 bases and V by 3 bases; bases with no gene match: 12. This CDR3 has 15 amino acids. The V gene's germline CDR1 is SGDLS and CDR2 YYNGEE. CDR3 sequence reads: CASSADGGRASEQYF. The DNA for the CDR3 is TGTGCCAGCAGCGCCGATGGGGGGAGGGCCAGCGAGCAGTACTTC. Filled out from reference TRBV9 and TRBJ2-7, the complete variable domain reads DSGVTQTPKHLITATGQRVTLRCSPRSGDLSVYWYQQSLDQGLQFLIQYYNGEERAKGNILERFSAQQFPDLHSELNLSSLELGDSALYFCASSADGGRASEQYFGPGTRLTVT.

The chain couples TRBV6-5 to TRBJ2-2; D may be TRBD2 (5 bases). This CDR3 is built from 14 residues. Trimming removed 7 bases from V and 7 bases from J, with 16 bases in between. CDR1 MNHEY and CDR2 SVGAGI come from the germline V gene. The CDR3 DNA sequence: TGTGCCAGCATCTCCCGGGGAATCGGCGGGGAGCTGTTTTTT. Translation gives CASISRGIGGELFF.

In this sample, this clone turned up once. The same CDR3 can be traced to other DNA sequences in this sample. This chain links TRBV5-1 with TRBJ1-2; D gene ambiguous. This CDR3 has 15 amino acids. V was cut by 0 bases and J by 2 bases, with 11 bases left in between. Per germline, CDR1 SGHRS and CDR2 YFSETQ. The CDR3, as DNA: TGCGCCAGCAGCTTGGTTGCGGGATCGAACTATGGCTACACCTTC. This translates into CASSLVAGSNYGYTF.